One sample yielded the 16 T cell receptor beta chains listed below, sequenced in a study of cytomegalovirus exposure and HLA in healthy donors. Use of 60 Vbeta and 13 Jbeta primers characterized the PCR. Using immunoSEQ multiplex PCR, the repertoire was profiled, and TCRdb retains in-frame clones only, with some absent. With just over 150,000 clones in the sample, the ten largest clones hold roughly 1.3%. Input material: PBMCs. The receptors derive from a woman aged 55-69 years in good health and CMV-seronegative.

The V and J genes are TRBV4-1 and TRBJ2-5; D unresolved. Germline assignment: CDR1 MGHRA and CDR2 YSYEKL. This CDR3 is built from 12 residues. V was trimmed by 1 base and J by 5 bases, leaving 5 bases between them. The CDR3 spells CASSQVVETQYF. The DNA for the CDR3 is TGCGCCAGCAGCCAAGTCGTTGAGACCCAGTACTTC.

CDR3 protein: CASSQDNWSAGYEQYF. CDR3 sequence (DNA): TGTGCCAGCAGCCAAGATAATTGGTCGGCGGGCTACGAGCAGTACTTC. The chain links TRBV14 to TRBJ2-7; D may be TRBD2 (5 bases). The CDR3 consists of 16 residues. V was pared by 0 bases and J by 3 bases, with 15 bases between. Germline V gene lookup returns CDR1 SGHDN and CDR2 FVKESK.

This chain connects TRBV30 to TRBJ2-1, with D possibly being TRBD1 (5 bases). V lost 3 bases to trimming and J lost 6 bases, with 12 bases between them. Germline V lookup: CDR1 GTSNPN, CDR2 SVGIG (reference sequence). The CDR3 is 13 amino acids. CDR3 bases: TGTGCCTGGAGGGAAGACAGTCTCAATGAGCAGTTCTTC. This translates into CAWREDSLNEQFF. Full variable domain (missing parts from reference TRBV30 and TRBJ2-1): SQTIHQWPATLVQPVGSPLSLECTVEGTSNPNLYWYRQAAGRGLQLLFYSVGIGQISSEVPQNLSASRPQDRQFILSSKKLLLSDSGFYLCAWREDSLNEQFFGPGTRLTVL.

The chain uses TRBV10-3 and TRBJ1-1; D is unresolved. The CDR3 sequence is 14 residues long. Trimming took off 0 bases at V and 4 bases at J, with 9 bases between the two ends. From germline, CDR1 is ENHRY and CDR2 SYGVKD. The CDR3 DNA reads TGTGCCATCAGTGAGTCGGGTAGCCCCACTGAAGCTTTCTTT. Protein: CAISESGSPTEAFF.

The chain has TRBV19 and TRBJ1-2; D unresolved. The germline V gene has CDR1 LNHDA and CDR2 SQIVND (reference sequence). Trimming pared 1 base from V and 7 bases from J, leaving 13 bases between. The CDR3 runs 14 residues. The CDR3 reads CASSIGEGSGGYTF. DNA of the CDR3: TGTGCCAGTAGTATAGGAGAAGGAAGCGGTGGCTACACCTTC.

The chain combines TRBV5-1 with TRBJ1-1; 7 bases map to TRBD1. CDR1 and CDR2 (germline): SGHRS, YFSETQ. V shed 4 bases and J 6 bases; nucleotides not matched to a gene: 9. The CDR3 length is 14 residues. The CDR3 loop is CASSLGNRGAEAFF. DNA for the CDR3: TGCGCCAGCAGCCTGGGGAACAGGGGTGCTGAAGCTTTCTTT.

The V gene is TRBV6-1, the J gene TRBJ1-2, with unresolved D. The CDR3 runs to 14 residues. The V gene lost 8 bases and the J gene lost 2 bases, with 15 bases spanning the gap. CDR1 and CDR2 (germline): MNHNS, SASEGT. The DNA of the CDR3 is TGTGCCAGCCGTCTCGGGAACGTCAACTATGGCTACACCTTC. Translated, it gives CASRLGNVNYGYTF.

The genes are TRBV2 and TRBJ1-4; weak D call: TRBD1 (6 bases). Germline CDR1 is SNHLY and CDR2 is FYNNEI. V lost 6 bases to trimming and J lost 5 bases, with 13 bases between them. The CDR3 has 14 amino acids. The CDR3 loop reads CASRLNRVNEKLFF. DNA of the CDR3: TGTGCCAGCAGGTTGAACAGGGTGAATGAAAAACTGTTTTTT.

In DNA form, the CDR3 reads TGTGCCAGCAGCTTGGCTCTGCTAGAGGACACTGAAGCTTTCTTT. Protein sequence: CASSLALLEDTEAFF. The rearrangement links TRBV5-8 to TRBJ1-1; D gene ambiguous. V was clipped by 0 bases and J by 3 bases, with 12 bases between them. Germline lookup yields CDR1 SGHTS and CDR2 YDEGEE. The CDR3 extends over 15 amino acids.

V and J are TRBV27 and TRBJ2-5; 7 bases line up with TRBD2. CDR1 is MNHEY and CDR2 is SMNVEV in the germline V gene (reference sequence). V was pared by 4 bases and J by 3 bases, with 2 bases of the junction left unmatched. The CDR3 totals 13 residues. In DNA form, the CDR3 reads TGTGCCAGCAGTTCGGCGGGAGAAGAGACCCAGTACTTC. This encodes CASSSAGEETQYF.

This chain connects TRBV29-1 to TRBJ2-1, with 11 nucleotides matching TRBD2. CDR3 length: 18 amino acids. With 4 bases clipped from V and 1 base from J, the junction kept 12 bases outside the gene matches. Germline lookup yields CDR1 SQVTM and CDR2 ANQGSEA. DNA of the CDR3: TGCAGCGTTGGGATCGGACTAGCGGGCCCTGGGTCCTACAATGAGCAGTTCTTC. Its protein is CSVGIGLAGPGSYNEQFF.

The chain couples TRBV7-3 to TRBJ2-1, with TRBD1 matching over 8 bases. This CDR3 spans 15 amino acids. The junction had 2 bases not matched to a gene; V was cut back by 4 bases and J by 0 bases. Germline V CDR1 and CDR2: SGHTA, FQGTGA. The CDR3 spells CASSWTGSSYNEQFF. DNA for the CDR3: TGTGCCAGCAGCTGGACAGGGAGCTCCTACAATGAGCAGTTCTTC. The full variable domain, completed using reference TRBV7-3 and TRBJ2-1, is GAGVSQTPSNKVTEKGKYVELRCDPISGHTALYWYRQSLGQGPEFLIYFQGTGAADDSGLPNDRFFAVRPEGSVSTLKIQRTERGDSAVYLCASSWTGSSYNEQFFGPGTRLTVL.

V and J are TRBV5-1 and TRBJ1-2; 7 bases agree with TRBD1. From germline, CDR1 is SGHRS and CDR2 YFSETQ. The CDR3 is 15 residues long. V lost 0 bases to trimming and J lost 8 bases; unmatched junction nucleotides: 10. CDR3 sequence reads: CASSLGGQSLYGYTF. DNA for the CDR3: TGCGCCAGCAGCTTGGGGGGACAGTCCCTATACGGCTACACCTTC. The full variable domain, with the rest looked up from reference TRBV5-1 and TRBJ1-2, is KAGVTQTPRYLIKTRGQQVTLSCSPISGHRSVSWYQQTPGQGLQFLFEYFSETQRNKGNFPGRFSGRQFSNSRSEMNVSTLELGDSALYLCASSLGGQSLYGYTFGSGTRLTVV.

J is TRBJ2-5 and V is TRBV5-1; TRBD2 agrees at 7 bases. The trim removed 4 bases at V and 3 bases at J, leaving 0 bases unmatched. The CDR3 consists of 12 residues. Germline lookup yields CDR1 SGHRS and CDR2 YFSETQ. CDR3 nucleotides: TGCGCCAGCAGCCGGGGGGAAGAGACCCAGTACTTC. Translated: CASSRGEETQYF.

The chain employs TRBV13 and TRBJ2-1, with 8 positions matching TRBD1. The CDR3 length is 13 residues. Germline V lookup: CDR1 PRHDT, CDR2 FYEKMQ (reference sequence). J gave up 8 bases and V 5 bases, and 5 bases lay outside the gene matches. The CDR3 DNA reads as TGTGCCAGCAGCAGTGACAGGGGCTATGAGCAGTTCTTC. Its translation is CASSSDRGYEQFF.

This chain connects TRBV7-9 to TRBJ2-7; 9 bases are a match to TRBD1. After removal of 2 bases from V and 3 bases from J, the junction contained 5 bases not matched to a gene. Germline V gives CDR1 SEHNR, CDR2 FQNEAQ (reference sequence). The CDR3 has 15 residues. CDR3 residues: CASSLRTGVGYEQYF. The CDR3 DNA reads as TGTGCCAGCAGCTTACGGACAGGGGTAGGCTACGAGCAGTACTTC.